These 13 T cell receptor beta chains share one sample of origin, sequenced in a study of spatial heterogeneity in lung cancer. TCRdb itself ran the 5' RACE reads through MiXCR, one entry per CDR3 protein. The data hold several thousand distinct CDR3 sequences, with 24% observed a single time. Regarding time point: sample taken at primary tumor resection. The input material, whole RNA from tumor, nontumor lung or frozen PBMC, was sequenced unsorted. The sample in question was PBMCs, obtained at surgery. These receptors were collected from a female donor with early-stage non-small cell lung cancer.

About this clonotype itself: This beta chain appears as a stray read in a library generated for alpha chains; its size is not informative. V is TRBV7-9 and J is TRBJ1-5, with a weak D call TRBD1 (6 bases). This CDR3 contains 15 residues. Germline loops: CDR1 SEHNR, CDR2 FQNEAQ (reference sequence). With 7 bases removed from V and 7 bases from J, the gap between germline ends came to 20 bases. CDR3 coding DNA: TGTGCCAGCACCCCACGGGGGCTGGAAGTACAGCCCCAGCATTTT. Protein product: CASTPRGLEVQPQHF.

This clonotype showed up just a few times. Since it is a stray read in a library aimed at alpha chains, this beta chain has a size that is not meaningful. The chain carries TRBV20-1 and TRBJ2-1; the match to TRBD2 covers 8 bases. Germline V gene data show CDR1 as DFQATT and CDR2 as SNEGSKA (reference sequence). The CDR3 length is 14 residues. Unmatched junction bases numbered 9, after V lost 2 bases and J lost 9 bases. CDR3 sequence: CSARPREGRVEQFF. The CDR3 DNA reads TGCAGTGCTAGACCACGGGAGGGCCGGGTTGAGCAGTTCTTC.

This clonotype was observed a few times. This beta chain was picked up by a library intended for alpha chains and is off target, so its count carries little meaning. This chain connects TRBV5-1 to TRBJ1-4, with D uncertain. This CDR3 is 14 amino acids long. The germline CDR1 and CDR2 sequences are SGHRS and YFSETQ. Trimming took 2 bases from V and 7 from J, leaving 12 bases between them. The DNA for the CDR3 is TGCGCCAGCAGCTTCGGGTCGGAGGGTGAAAAACTGTTTTTT. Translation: CASSFGSEGEKLFF.

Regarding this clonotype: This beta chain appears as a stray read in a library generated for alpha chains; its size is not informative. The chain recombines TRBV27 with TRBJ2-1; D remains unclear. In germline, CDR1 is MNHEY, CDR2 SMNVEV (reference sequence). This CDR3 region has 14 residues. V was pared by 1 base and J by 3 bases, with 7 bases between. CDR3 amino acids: CASSLWNGYNEQFF. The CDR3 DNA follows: TGTGCCAGCAGTTTATGGAACGGCTACAATGAGCAGTTCTTC.

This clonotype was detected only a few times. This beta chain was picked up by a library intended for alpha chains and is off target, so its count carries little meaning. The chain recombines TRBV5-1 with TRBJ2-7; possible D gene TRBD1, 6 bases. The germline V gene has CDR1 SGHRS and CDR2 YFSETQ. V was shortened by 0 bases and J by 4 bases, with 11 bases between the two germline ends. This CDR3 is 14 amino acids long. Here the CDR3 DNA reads TGCGCCAGCAGCTTGGCACAGGGTGCGTACGAGCAGTACTTC. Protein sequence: CASSLAQGAYEQYF.

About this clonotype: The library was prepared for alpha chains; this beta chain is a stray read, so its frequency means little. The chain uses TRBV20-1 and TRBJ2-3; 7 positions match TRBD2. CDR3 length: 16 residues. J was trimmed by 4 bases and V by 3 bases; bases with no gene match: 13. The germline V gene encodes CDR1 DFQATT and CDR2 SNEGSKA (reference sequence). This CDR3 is CSASSFGGSVADTQYF. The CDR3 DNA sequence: TGCAGTGCTAGTTCTTTCGGCGGGAGTGTCGCAGATACGCAGTATTTT.

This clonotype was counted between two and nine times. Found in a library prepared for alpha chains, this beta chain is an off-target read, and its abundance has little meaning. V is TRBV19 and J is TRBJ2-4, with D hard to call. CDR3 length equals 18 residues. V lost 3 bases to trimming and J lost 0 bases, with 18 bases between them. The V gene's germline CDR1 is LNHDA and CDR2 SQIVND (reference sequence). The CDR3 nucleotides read TGTGCCAGTAGTATCGGCCCACGGGCCCGTTTAGCCAAAAACATTCAGTACTTC. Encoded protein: CASSIGPRARLAKNIQYF.

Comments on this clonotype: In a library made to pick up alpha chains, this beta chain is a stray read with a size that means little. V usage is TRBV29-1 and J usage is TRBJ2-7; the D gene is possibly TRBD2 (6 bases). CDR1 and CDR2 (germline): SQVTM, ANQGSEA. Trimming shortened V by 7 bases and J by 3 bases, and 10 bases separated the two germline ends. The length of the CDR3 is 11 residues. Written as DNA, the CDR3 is TGCAGCGCCTGGCGGGGCTACGAGCAGTACTTC. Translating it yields CSAWRGYEQYF.

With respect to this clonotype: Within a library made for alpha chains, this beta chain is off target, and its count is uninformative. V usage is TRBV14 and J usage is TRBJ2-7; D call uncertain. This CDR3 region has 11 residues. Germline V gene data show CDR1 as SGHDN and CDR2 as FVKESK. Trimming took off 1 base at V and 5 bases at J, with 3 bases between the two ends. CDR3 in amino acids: CASSQAHEQYF. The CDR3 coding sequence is TGTGCCAGCAGCCAAGCCCACGAGCAGTACTTC.

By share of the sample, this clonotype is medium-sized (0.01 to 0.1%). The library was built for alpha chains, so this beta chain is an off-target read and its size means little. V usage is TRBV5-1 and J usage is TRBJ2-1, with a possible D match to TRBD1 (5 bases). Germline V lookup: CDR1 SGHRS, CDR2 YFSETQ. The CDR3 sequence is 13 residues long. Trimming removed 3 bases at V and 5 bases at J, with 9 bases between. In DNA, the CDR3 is TGCGCCAGCAGCTACCAGACAGACAATGAGCAGTTCTTC. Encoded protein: CASSYQTDNEQFF. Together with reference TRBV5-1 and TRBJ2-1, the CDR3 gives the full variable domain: KAGVTQTPRYLIKTRGQQVTLSCSPISGHRSVSWYQQTPGQGLQFLFEYFSETQRNKGNFPGRFSGRQFSNSRSEMNVSTLELGDSALYLCASSYQTDNEQFFGPGTRLTVL.

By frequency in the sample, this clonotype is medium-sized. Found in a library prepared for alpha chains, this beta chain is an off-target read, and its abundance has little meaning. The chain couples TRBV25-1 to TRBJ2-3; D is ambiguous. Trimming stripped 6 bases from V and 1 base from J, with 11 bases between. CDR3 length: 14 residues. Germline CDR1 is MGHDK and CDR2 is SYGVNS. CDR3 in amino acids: CASRAGYGTDTQYF. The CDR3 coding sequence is TGTGCCAGCAGGGCCGGGTATGGCACAGATACGCAGTATTTT.

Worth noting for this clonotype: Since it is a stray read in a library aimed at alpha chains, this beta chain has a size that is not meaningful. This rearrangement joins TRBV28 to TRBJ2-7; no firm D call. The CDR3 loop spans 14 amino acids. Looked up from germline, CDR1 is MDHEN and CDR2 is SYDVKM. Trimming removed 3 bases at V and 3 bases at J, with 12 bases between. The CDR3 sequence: CASSFFTNRYEQYF. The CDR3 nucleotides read TGTGCCAGCAGTTTTTTTACGAACCGCTACGAGCAGTACTTC.

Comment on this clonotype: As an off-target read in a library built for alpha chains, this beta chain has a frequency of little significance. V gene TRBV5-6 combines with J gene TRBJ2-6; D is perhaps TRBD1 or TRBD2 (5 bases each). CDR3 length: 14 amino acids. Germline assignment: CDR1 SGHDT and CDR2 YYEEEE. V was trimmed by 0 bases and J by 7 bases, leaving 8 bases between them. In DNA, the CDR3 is TGTGCCAGCAGCTTGGCAGGGAGAGCCAACGTCCTGACTTTC. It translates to CASSLAGRANVLTF.